This TCR beta chain was observed in a study of cytomegalovirus exposure and HLA in healthy donors. Study conclusions and caveats: CMV antigen specificity was confirmed in vitro for three CMV-associated chains. According to reports, the classifier identified cytomegalovirus status with high specificity and sensitivity. There were some public TCRs occurring in many donors, but most TCR sequences were rare.

As regards this clone: What it recognizes is unknown.

The ends lost 2 bases at V and 2 bases at J; junction bases unmatched: 9. The CDR3 spans 17 residues. In germline, CDR1 is MNHNS, CDR2 SASEGT. TCRdb's copy holds only in-frame clones and misses some; the assay was immunoSEQ multiplex PCR. The sample shows roughly 180,000 clones, 86% of them seen only once. What was sequenced was PBMCs. This clonotype originated in a man aged 25 to 40 in good health and CMV-seropositive. V and J are TRBV6-1 and TRBJ2-3; 8 positions match TRBD2. The chain's CDR3 is CASSERPTGGVTDTQYF. The CDR3 DNA reads as TGTGCCAGCAGTGAACGTCCTACCGGGGGGGTCACAGATACGCAGTATTTT.